Described below is a single T cell receptor (beta chain) sequence and its context. These data come from a study of shared T cell receptors in the human thymus. With 3 bases clipped from V and 1 base from J, the junction kept 7 bases outside the gene matches. The germline gives CDR1 SGHRS, CDR2 YFSETQ. This CDR3 region has 16 residues. Some clones are missing from TCRdb's copy, which holds only in-frame ones; the method was immunoSEQ multiplex PCR. Among 700,000 or so clones listed, approximately 83% were seen once. These records were also assigned to another study, of human thymus T cells. That work adds: The source of the thymus tissue was resections taken during corrective heart surgery.

This chain joins TRBV5-1 and TRBJ2-7, with 10 positions matching TRBD2. This receptor was obtained from a girl under three years old with a congenital heart defect. Sample: thymocytes. CDR3 DNA: TGCGCCAGCAGCTCCCGTTCTAGCGGGGGTTCCTACGAGCAGTACTTC. Encoded protein: CASSSRSSGGSYEQYF.